Here is one T cell receptor beta chain with its context. This clone is identified as medium-sized (0.01 to 0.1%). Its antigen target is currently unknown. No quality values exist for individual bases; no much larger clone is one base distant. The sample comes from a study of metastatic and nonmetastatic thyroid tumors (dated by TCRdb to the early 2020s). Looking at the study overall: Repertoires were compared across peripheral blood and tumor or nodule tissue samples from malignant and benign thyroid patients.

Libraries were constructed by PCR. Sequencing relied on an Illumina HiSeq 4000. High-throughput sequencing was used to profile the TCR beta-chain CDR3 region of every patient. In the authors' own workflow: A classifier to discriminate distant-metastatic papillary thyroid cancer patients was built from CDR3 differences across clinicopathological groups. To measure repertoire diversity the researchers used the Shannon index, while the Morisita-Horn index served to gauge how similar the tumor and blood repertoires were. TCRdb cleaned the public reads at Q25 with fastp, built clones with MiXCR and kept in-frame beta chains. The V and J calls were determined by TCRdb, not by the authors. The sample table holds 25,000 to 30,000 clones, of which 15% to 20% were seen once. 4.7% of the sample is in the top ten clones. Before undergoing thyroid surgery, none of the patients had been given any kind of treatment. Patient clinical samples collected from about 2012 to 2019 were retrospectively analysed using T-cell receptor beta sequencing.

What the work shows at the level of the full study, not this receptor alone: TCR beta diversity was reported as significantly higher in malignant tumors than in benign nodules, in both blood and tumor samples.

V loses 5 bases, J loses 5 bases, and the germline ends lie 18 bases apart. The CDR3 runs 15 residues from the cysteine to the phenylalanine. The kept DNA is CDR3 alone, 45 bases in frame from the first base. From a lookup of the germline V gene, CDR1 and CDR2 are MDHEN and SYDVKM. The TCR was taken from a female donor with papillary thyroid cancer or a benign thyroid nodule (not recorded which). Some clones in this sample may be carry-over from other donors' samples. The source material was blood. This chain is built from TRBV28 and TRBJ1-2; a tentative D match to TRBD1 spans 5 bases. CDR3 protein: CASSILGPTTYGYTF. The nucleotides read TGTGCCAGCAGTATCCTGGGACCTACCACTTATGGCTACACCTTC.